The 23 T cell receptor beta chains below come from one sample, sequenced in a study of blood T cell repertoires in COVID-19. Sequenced by immunoSEQ multiplex PCR; TCRdb stores in-frame clones only, minus some. Of 200,000 to 300,000 clones in the sample, nearly 85% were seen once. Material: peripheral blood. The receptors stem from a human donor in a cohort sampled during active COVID-19.

The V gene is TRBV6-5, the J gene TRBJ1-5, with 10 bases matching TRBD1. The germline CDR1 and CDR2 sequences are MNHEY and SVGAGI. CDR3 size: 15 residues. Unmatched junction bases numbered 11, after V lost 10 bases and J lost 5 bases. CDR3 region: CAILPGQGSYQPQHF. CDR3 nucleotide sequence: TGTGCCATCCTACCGGGACAGGGGTCATATCAGCCCCAGCATTTT.

This sequence joins TRBV10-3 and TRBJ1-2, with TRBD1 matching over 8 bases. Germline CDR1 reads ENHRY; CDR2 reads SYGVKD. This CDR3 is built from 16 residues. V trimming: 7 bases; J trimming: 3 bases; junction bases outside the gene matches: 13. In DNA, the CDR3 is TGTGCCATCACCGGAAAGGACAGGGCTGATGACTATGGCTACACCTTC. Translating it yields CAITGKDRADDYGYTF.

CDR3 coding DNA: TGCGCCAGCAGCTTACTTACAGGGGGGTCCTATGGCTACACCTTC. Its translation: CASSLLTGGSYGYTF. The chain recombines TRBV5-1 with TRBJ1-2; 8 nucleotides match TRBD1. The V gene's germline CDR1 is SGHRS and CDR2 YFSETQ. J lost 4 bases, V lost 2 bases, and 7 bases had no gene match. This CDR3 is 15 amino acids long.

This clone was seen just once. The chain carries TRBV7-9 and TRBJ2-3, with D possibly being TRBD1 (5 bases). Trimming removed 4 bases from V and 1 base from J, with 9 bases in between. The CDR3 loop spans 14 amino acids. CDR1 and CDR2 from the germline V gene are SEHNR and FQNEAQ (reference sequence). The CDR3, as DNA: TGTGCCAGCAGCTCCCAGGGCGGCACAGATACGCAGTATTTT. It encodes CASSSQGGTDTQYF.

The gene calls are TRBV10-3 and TRBJ1-2; the D gene is possibly TRBD1 (6 bases). The CDR3 extends over 13 amino acids. V dropped 6 bases and J dropped 1 base, with 9 bases sitting between them. Germline CDR1 and CDR2: ENHRY and SYGVKD. The CDR3 here is CAIREQGNYGYTF. The CDR3 DNA follows: TGTGCCATCAGGGAACAGGGTAACTATGGCTACACCTTC.

V usage is TRBV7-9 and J usage is TRBJ1-2; D possibly corresponds to TRBD1 (5 bases). Trimming pared 4 bases from V and 0 bases from J, leaving 18 bases between. From germline, CDR1 is SEHNR and CDR2 FQNEAQ (reference sequence). This CDR3 has 17 residues. The CDR3 DNA follows: TGTGCCAGCAGCTCCCAGGGAGGAGGGCGGACTAACTATGGCTACACCTTC. As protein: CASSSQGGGRTNYGYTF.

The V and J genes are TRBV27 and TRBJ2-7; no firm D call. Germline V CDR1 and CDR2: MNHEY, SMNVEV (reference sequence). Trimming shortened V by 4 bases and J by 2 bases, and 6 bases separated the two germline ends. This CDR3 region has 12 residues. The CDR3 here is CASSSSPYEQYF. The CDR3 region has the DNA TGTGCCAGCAGTTCCTCCCCCTACGAGCAGTACTTC.

This clone was seen a handful of times. V and J are TRBV19 and TRBJ1-1; D uncertain. V was pared by 6 bases and J by 1 base, with 12 bases between. CDR1 is LNHDA and CDR2 is SQIVND in the germline V gene (reference sequence). The CDR3 is 14 amino acids. This CDR3 reads CASSPDWQNTEAFF. CDR3 nucleotide sequence: TGTGCCAGTAGCCCCGACTGGCAGAACACTGAAGCTTTCTTT.

The chain employs TRBV13 and TRBJ2-6, with 11 nucleotides matching TRBD1. V trimming: 4 bases; J trimming: 2 bases; junction bases outside the gene matches: 7. The CDR3 is made up of 18 amino acids. CDR1 PRHDT and CDR2 FYEKMQ come from the germline V gene (reference sequence). The CDR3 protein is CASSSRTGGATGANVLTF. The CDR3 nucleotides are TGTGCCAGCAGCTCTCGGACAGGGGGCGCGACTGGGGCCAACGTCCTGACTTTC.

About this clone: Other nucleotide sequences from this sample produce the same CDR3. The V gene is TRBV30, the J gene TRBJ1-1; D remains ambiguous. The V gene's germline CDR1 is GTSNPN and CDR2 SVGIG (reference sequence). The V end lost 2 bases, the J end lost 0 bases, and 7 bases lay between the germline ends. The CDR3 totals 13 residues. CDR3 in amino acids: CAWSRGMNTEAFF. The CDR3 DNA is TGTGCCTGGAGTCGGGGTATGAACACTGAAGCTTTCTTT.

The chain links TRBV29-1 to TRBJ2-3; D is possibly TRBD1 (5 bases). This CDR3 is built from 12 residues. Germline lookup yields CDR1 SQVTM and CDR2 ANQGSEA. Trimming removed 3 bases from V and 7 bases from J, with 11 bases in between. CDR3 nucleotide sequence: TGCAGCGTTGACGGCTTGGGGCATACGCAGTATTTT. Its protein product is CSVDGLGHTQYF.

The chain links TRBV6-5 to TRBJ2-1; 12 nucleotides match TRBD2. The CDR3 totals 16 residues. Germline CDR1 MNHEY, CDR2 SVGAGI. J was trimmed by 4 bases and V by 4 bases; bases with no gene match: 5. The CDR3 protein is CASSSGTSGLYNEQFF. Written as DNA, the CDR3 is TGTGCCAGCAGTTCTGGGACTAGCGGGTTATACAATGAGCAGTTCTTC.

A single count supports this clone. The chain uses TRBV30 and TRBJ1-4; D gene unclear. Trimming left V 4 bases short and J 4 bases short, with 13 bases between. This CDR3 spans 14 amino acids. Germline-derived CDR1 and CDR2 are GTSNPN and SVGIG (reference sequence). In DNA, the CDR3 is TGTGCCTGGAACGGGCGGGCGGATAATGAAAAACTGTTTTTT. Amino acid sequence: CAWNGRADNEKLFF.

The chain links TRBV5-1 to TRBJ2-1; D gene ambiguous. CDR1 and CDR2 (germline): SGHRS, YFSETQ. The CDR3 covers 15 residues. V lost 0 bases, J lost 4 bases, and 11 bases lay in between. In DNA form, the CDR3 reads TGCGCCAGCAGCTTGGGGGCGTCCCTTTACAATGAGCAGTTCTTC. This gives the protein CASSLGASLYNEQFF.

In DNA, the CDR3 is TGTGCCAGCAGTGAGAACGGGCGGGAGTTCAGCACAGATACGCAGTATTTT. Translated: CASSENGREFSTDTQYF. This chain connects TRBV6-4 to TRBJ2-3; 7 bases align to TRBD2. The germline V gene has CDR1 MRHNA and CDR2 SNTAGT. The CDR3 runs 17 residues. J lost 0 bases, V lost 3 bases, and 9 bases had no gene match.

This chain connects TRBV28 to TRBJ1-2; D is unclear. Germline V lookup: CDR1 MDHEN, CDR2 SYDVKM. The CDR3 consists of 14 residues. Trimming cost V 4 bases and J 3 bases, with 12 bases left between them. The CDR3 protein is CASSSRGPHYGYTF. In nucleotides, the CDR3 is TGTGCCAGCAGTTCTCGCGGGCCACACTATGGCTACACCTTC.

J is TRBJ1-1 and V is TRBV19; 8 bases agree with TRBD1. In germline, CDR1 is LNHDA, CDR2 SQIVND (reference sequence). This CDR3 comprises 14 residues. Germline trimming cut 6 bases from V and 2 bases from J; bases unmatched to any gene: 5. The CDR3 here is CASSDRGVNTEAFF. The CDR3 DNA sequence: TGTGCCAGTAGCGACAGGGGAGTTAACACTGAAGCTTTCTTT.

This chain uses TRBV5-1 with TRBJ2-5, with D possibly matching TRBD1 (6 bases). This CDR3 has 14 residues. Trimming cost V 0 bases and J 1 base, with 7 bases left between them. Looked up from germline, CDR1 is SGHRS and CDR2 is YFSETQ. This chain's CDR3 is CASSLGTAQETQYF. The DNA for the CDR3 is TGCGCCAGCAGCTTGGGGACAGCCCAAGAGACCCAGTACTTC.

The J gene is TRBJ2-7, the V gene TRBV7-2; D is possibly TRBD2 (7 bases). Germline CDR1 SGHTA, CDR2 FQGNSA. Trimming took 4 bases from V and 3 from J, leaving 19 bases between them. The CDR3 is 16 amino acids. DNA of the CDR3: TGTGCCAGCAGCTATAGCGGGCAGGGGAAGGACTACGAGCAGTACTTC. Translating gives CASSYSGQGKDYEQYF.

V usage is TRBV5-1 and J usage is TRBJ2-3; D unclear. Germline V CDR1 and CDR2: SGHRS, YFSETQ. There are 15 residues in the CDR3. The germline V and J ends were trimmed by 7 bases and 0 bases, with 15 bases remaining between them. Written as DNA, the CDR3 is TGCGCCAGCGCCCCTAGAGATACTAGCACAGATACGCAGTATTTT. This sequence encodes CASAPRDTSTDTQYF.

The V gene is TRBV19, the J gene TRBJ2-3, with TRBD2 matching over 11 bases. Germline V CDR1 and CDR2: LNHDA, SQIVND (reference sequence). Unmatched junction bases numbered 7, after V lost 10 bases and J lost 4 bases. This CDR3 is built from 14 residues. The CDR3 DNA sequence: TGTGCCAACACTAGCGGGAGAGGGTCAGATACGCAGTATTTT. Amino acids: CANTSGRGSDTQYF.

V is TRBV19 and J is TRBJ1-2, with no clear D. V was cut by 3 bases and J by 2 bases, with 4 bases left in between. The CDR3 spans 12 residues. Looked up from germline, CDR1 is LNHDA and CDR2 is SQIVND (reference sequence). Here the CDR3 DNA reads TGTGCCAGTAGTATGCGGAACTATGGCTACACCTTC. Translated: CASSMRNYGYTF. The whole variable domain, filled in from reference TRBV19 and TRBJ1-2, reads DGGITQSPKYLFRKEGQNVTLSCEQNLNHDAMYWYRQDPGQGLRLIYYSQIVNDFQKGDIAEGYSVSREKKESFPLTVTSAQKNPTAFYLCASSMRNYGYTFGSGTRLTVV.

In nucleotides, the CDR3 is TGTGCCAGCAGTTTACAGGTAGAGCAGTTCTTC. It is translated as CASSLQVEQFF. V gene TRBV28 combines with J gene TRBJ2-1, with D unresolved. Germline V gives CDR1 MDHEN, CDR2 SYDVKM. The CDR3 consists of 11 residues. The V end was cut by 2 bases, the J end by 10 bases, with 6 bases between.